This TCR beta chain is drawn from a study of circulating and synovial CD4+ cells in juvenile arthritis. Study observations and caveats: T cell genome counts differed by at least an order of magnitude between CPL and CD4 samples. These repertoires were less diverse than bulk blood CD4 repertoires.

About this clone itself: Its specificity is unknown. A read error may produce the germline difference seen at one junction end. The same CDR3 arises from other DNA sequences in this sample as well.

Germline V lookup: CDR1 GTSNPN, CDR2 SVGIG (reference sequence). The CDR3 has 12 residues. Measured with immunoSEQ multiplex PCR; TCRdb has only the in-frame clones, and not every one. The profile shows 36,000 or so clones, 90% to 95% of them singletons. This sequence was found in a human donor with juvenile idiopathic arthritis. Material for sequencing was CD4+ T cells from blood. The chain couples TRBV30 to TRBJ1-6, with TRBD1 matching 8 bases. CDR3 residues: CAWDRGYSPLHF. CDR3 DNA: TGTGCCTGGGACAGGGGATATTCCCCCCTCCACTTT. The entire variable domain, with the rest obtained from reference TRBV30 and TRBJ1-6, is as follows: SQTIHQWPATLVQPVGSPLSLECTVEGTSNPNLYWYRQAAGRGLQLLFYSVGIGQISSEVPQNLSASRPQDRQFILSSKKLLLSDSGFYLCAWDRGYSPLHFGNGTRLTVT.